This TCR beta chain was sequenced for a study of a mutant IDH1 vaccine in newly diagnosed glioma. Study-wide context: The study gave patients eight vaccinations in weeks 1, 3, 5, 7, 11, 15, 19, 23. Treated patients had a mean age of approximately 40 years and a roughly 62% male, 37.5% female split. Standard pretreatment was either radiotherapy, temozolomide, or, for most, radiochemotherapy with temozolomide.

Clones were read by immunoSEQ multiplex PCR, and TCRdb kept only the in-frame ones, dropping some. The table lists about 62,000 clones, about 91% of them singletons. Points on this clone: Its antigen is as yet unknown.

Germline values: CDR1 LNHDA, CDR2 SQIVND (reference sequence). CDR3 size: 14 residues. Trimming stripped 4 bases from V and 2 bases from J, with 11 bases between. The sample's time point: week 11, during vaccination. Doses comprised 300 ug of mutant IDH1 20-mer peptide each, plus topical imiquimod. The gene calls are TRBV19 and TRBJ1-1; no firm D call. Source: PBMCs, taken from a glioma patient whose treatment included an IDH1 peptide vaccine. The origin of this receptor is a man aged 35 to 55 with glioma. CDR3 protein: CASSTQTSNTEAFF. The CDR3, as DNA: TGTGCCAGTAGTACACAAACGTCCAACACTGAAGCTTTCTTT.